This TCR beta chain stems from a study of blood T cell repertoires in COVID-19 (dated by TCRdb to about 2020). Looking at the study overall: Samples covering the acute and convalescent phases of COVID-19 were provided by collaborators in the United States, Italy and Spain. Subjects who had been exposed to COVID-19, were actively infected with it, or had recovered from it provided the deeply sampled blood TCRbeta repertoires that made up the dataset. The repertoires were released in a freely available public database intended as a resource for research on the immune response to SARS-CoV-2. A de-identified subject ID, COVID-19 status, age in years and sex were almost always included in the sample metadata. The samples were drawn from two sources: the first 160 participants of the ongoing ImmuneRACE study, and 1,200 or so subjects contributed by 6 global collaborators. HLA class I and class II types, where available, came from metadata supplied by the sample provider rather than from assay-based typing. The prospective study material was composed of cDNA or gDNA derived from T cells, B-cell-depleted T cells, or PBMCs. Results the study describes overall, beyond this receptor: Clinical and demographic metadata were provided uncurated, with the amount varying by source and participant.

The immunoSEQ Assay, a bias-controlled multiplex PCR, was used to amplify TCRbeta CDR3 regions from genomic DNA. Regarding the original processing steps: The number of nucleated cells in each sample was estimated by amplification of reference gene primers within the assay. To quantify the absolute abundance of each unique TCRbeta CDR3 rearrangement, sequence reads were collapsed and filtered. For each sample, productive Simpson clonality was calculated as the square root of Simpson's diversity index over productive rearrangements. In its TCRdb copy, this immuneACCESS table keeps in-frame sequences only and misses some clones. Where compared with another copy, unresolved V genes explain less than half of these, and the others have no known cause. That table is the source of V, J and clone size, and D and trimming were worked out from the DNA. A total of fewer than 400,000 clones appear in this sample, 70% to 90% of them only once. Clones ranked in the top ten supply about 2% of the sample.

The germline ends are 17 bases apart after V is trimmed by 2 bases and J by 0 bases. Per the germline V gene (reference sequence), MNHEY is the CDR1 and SMNVEV is the CDR2. From cysteine to phenylalanine, the CDR3 is 18 amino acids long. Only CDR3 DNA remains: 54 bases, in frame from the first base. Only one count was recorded for this clone. It lacks a known antigen. Per-base qualities were not stored, and no clone one base away is much larger. Enrolling through a virtual design, the prospective study's participants ranged in age from roughly 18 to 95 years and lived across 24 United States geographic areas. In the prospective study, participants were assigned to cohorts based on the clinical history participants reported in a screening survey and a study questionnaire. Recovered participants in ImmuneRACE Cohort 3 were defined as having two consecutive negative NP/OP PCR tests, clearance from a healthcare professional, or resolution of symptoms. Mobile phlebotomists in the prospective study collected whole blood, serum and a nasopharyngeal or oropharyngeal swab from every participant. Over a 2-month period, participants in the prospective study had the option of providing additional blood draws and questionnaires. Blood samples from the prospective study were shipped frozen or at room temperature prior to DNA extraction.

The TCR was taken from a man aged 25 to 45 who had recovered from COVID-19. The specimen sequenced was PBMCs or T cells enriched from blood (not recorded which). The V and J genes are TRBV27 and TRBJ2-1; TRBD1 is perhaps the D gene, given 5 matching bases. The DNA reads as follows: TGTGCCAGCAGTTTAAAATTAGGCAGGGCAATCTCCTACAATGAGCAGTTCTTC. Translated, it gives CASSLKLGRAISYNEQFF.